This T cell receptor beta chain originates from a study of blood T cells in healthy people across ages. In the case of this clonotype: Its cognate antigen is unknown.

Sample-barcoded 5' priming and a J-beta primer mix drove a second PCR of about 6 to 12 cycles. TCRdb ran MiXCR on the 5' RACE reads and lists one entry per CDR3 protein. The sample carries about 640,000 distinct CDR3 sequences, roughly 58% recorded once. The CDR3 is 14 residues long. The germline V and J ends were trimmed by 8 bases and 1 base, with 17 bases remaining between them. CDR1 is DFQATT and CDR2 is SNEGSKA in the germline V gene (reference sequence). Study-wide results and limits: From one million sequenced T cells, diversity estimates were lower bounds. There was a strong correlation between TCR beta diversity and naive T cell percentage.

PBMCs were isolated at a quantity of at least 6 million per sample. The clonotype was recovered from a man in his 60s in good health. The specimen was blood. The gene calls are TRBV20-1 and TRBJ2-5; perhaps TRBD2 as D (6 bases). The CDR3 protein is CSTQGLMRQETQYF. For the CDR3, the DNA is TGCAGTACCCAGGGACTGATGCGCCAAGAGACCCAGTACTTC.